These 2 T cell receptor beta chains were sequenced from one sample in a study of blood T cells in healthy people across ages. Primers used in a second PCR of roughly 6 to 11 cycles were a sample-barcoded 5' primer and a J-beta primer mix. Via MiXCR, TCRdb re-called the 5' RACE reads, giving one row per CDR3 protein. This sample has some 1.5 million distinct CDR3 sequences, with 28% found just once. The specimen sequenced was blood. Source of these receptors: a young woman in good health.

Note on this clonotype: Sequence at one end of the junction differs from germline and may be a read error. J is TRBJ2-3 and V is TRBV20-1; 7 nucleotides line up with TRBD2. Germline lookup yields CDR1 DFQATT and CDR2 SNEGSKA (reference sequence). CDR3 size: 16 residues. The CDR3 DNA follows: TGCAGTACTAGAGAGGGCGGGAGTCTCCCCACAGATACGCAGTATTTT. Translated: CSTREGGSLPTDTQYF.

This clonotype was seen a few times. This chain joins TRBV28 and TRBJ2-7, with TRBD2 identical over 10 bases. Trimming cost V 0 bases and J 0 bases; bases outside gene matches: 5. The length of the CDR3 is 17 residues. CDR1 and CDR2 from the germline V gene are MDHEN and SYDVKM. CDR3 DNA: TGTGCCAGCAGTTTATGGCCATCTAGCGGGGGCTCCTACGAGCAGTACTTC. Amino acid sequence: CASSLWPSSGGSYEQYF. Drawing the rest from reference TRBV28 and TRBJ2-7, the complete variable domain is DVKVTQSSRYLVKRTGEKVFLECVQDMDHENMFWYRQDPGLGLRLIYFSYDVKMKEKGDIPEGYSVSREKKERFSLILESASTNQTSMYLCASSLWPSSGGSYEQYFGPGTRLTVT.